These T cell receptor beta chains were read from a single sample in a study of blood T cell repertoires in COVID-19. Generated by immunoSEQ multiplex PCR, the TCRdb table keeps only in-frame clones and is missing some. The sample lists hundreds of thousands of clones; around 84% were seen once. Sequencing input: peripheral blood. These receptors all come from a man aged 35 to 55 with acute or convalescent COVID-19. CDR3s include the opening cysteine and the closing phenylalanine or tryptophan. A D gene is named only where the DNA matches it firmly. Size is omitted from some rows. Given values are once, few, many or a class for expanded clones.

abundance	v_gene	d_gene	j_gene	CDR3aa	CDR3nt
NA	TRBV7-3	NA	TRBJ2-7	CASSLMIGASYEQYF	TGTGCCAGCAGCTTGATGATAGGGGCCTCCTACGAGCAGTACTTC
NA	TRBV3-1/TRBV3-2	NA	TRBJ2-3	CASSQAGAGAQYF	TGTGCCAGCAGCCAAGCAGGGGCGGGGGCGCAGTATTTT
once	TRBV5-5	TRBD1	TRBJ2-2	CASSFGTENTGELFF	TGTGCCAGCAGCTTCGGGACAGAGAACACCGGGGAGCTGTTTTTT
NA	TRBV27	NA	TRBJ1-3	CASSRLGVLGNTIYF	TGTGCCAGCAGCCGACTCGGGGTGCTAGGAAACACCATATATTTT
once	TRBV5-6	NA	TRBJ2-4	CASSFEGTGNIQYF	TGTGCCAGCAGCTTCGAAGGGACTGGAAACATTCAGTACTTC
NA	TRBV27	TRBD1	TRBJ2-7	CASSQPGTATYEQYF	TGTGCCAGCAGCCAGCCCGGGACAGCAACCTACGAGCAGTACTTC
NA	TRBV19	NA	TRBJ1-1	CASSTQKNTEAFF	TGTGCCAGTAGTACACAGAAGAACACTGAAGCTTTCTTT
NA	TRBV11-2	NA	TRBJ1-2	CASSLAGGKGYTF	TGTGCCAGCAGCTTAGCGGGAGGGAAAGGCTACACCTTC
NA	TRBV3-1/TRBV3-2	NA	TRBJ1-5	CASSQGQASSQHF	TGTGCCAGCAGCCAAGGACAGGCTTCATCCCAGCATTTT
NA	TRBV18	NA	TRBJ1-2	CASSPSDRRNGYTF	TGTGCCAGCTCACCGTCGGACAGAAGGAATGGCTACACCTTC
NA	TRBV9	TRBD1	TRBJ1-1	CASSGTGATEAFF	TGTGCCAGCAGCGGGACAGGGGCGACTGAAGCTTTCTTT
NA	TRBV9	NA	TRBJ2-5	CASSVVGVAEETQYF	TGTGCCAGCAGCGTAGTAGGGGTGGCGGAAGAGACCCAGTACTTC
NA	TRBV6-5	NA	TRBJ2-2	CASSYYRLNTGELFF	TGTGCCAGCAGTTACTACCGACTCAACACCGGGGAGCTGTTTTTT
many	TRBV4-1	TRBD1	TRBJ2-7	CASSRRISGTEAEQYF	TGCGCCAGCAGCCGGCGAATATCCGGGACAGAGGCCGAGCAGTACTTC
NA	TRBV12-5	TRBD1	TRBJ1-6	CASGLVLGLGTGISPLHF	TGTGCTAGTGGTTTGGTTTTGGGGCTCGGGACAGGGATTTCACCCCTCCACTTT
NA	TRBV10-3	TRBD1	TRBJ2-7	CASRQGLLEQYF	TGTGCCTCCAGACAGGGCCTACTTGAGCAGTACTTC
NA	TRBV6-1	NA	TRBJ1-2	CASSELAGYGYTF	TGTGCCAGCAGTGAGCTTGCAGGCTATGGCTACACCTTC
NA	TRBV2	NA	TRBJ2-2	CASGLRTGSATGELFF	TGTGCCAGCGGACTTCGGACGGGCTCTGCCACCGGGGAGCTGTTTTTT
once	TRBV19	NA	TRBJ2-6	CASYSHRSGANVLTF	TGTGCCAGCTATTCCCATCGCTCTGGGGCCAACGTCCTGACTTTC